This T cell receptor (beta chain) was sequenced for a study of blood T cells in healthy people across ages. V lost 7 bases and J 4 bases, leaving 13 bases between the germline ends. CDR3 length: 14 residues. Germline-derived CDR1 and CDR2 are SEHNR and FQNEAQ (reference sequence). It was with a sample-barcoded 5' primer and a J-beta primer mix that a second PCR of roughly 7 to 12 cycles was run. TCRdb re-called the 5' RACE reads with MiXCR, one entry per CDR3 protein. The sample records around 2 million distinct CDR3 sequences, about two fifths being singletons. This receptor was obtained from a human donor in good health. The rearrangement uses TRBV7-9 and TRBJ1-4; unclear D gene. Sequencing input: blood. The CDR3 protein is CASNPPELNEKLFF. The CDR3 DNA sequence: TGTGCCAGCAACCCGCCCGAACTTAATGAAAAACTGTTTTTT.